The 32 T cell receptor beta chains given below trace back to one sample, sequenced in a study of neurological immune-mediated disorders. Using its own MiXCR run on the 5' RACE reads, TCRdb lists one record per CDR3 protein. Among around 40,000 distinct CDR3 sequences listed, roughly 13% were seen once. The source material was PBMCs. These receptors all stem from a female donor in good health.

This clonotype was observed at least ten times. The genes are TRBV6-5 and TRBJ2-2; D could derive from TRBD1 or TRBD2 (5 bases each). The CDR3 has 15 amino acids. Germline loops: CDR1 MNHEY, CDR2 SVGAGI. Trimming removed 6 bases from V and 5 bases from J, with 16 bases in between. The CDR3 region is CASSLDSSGTGELFF. Here the CDR3 DNA reads TGTGCCAGCAGCTTAGACAGTTCGGGGACCGGGGAGCTGTTTTTT.

This clonotype was recorded at least ten times. This chain joins TRBV6-2 or TRBV6-3 and TRBJ2-7, with 8 bases fitting TRBD2. Germline V gene data show CDR1 as MNHEY and CDR2 as SVGEGT. The CDR3 is 16 residues long. V shed 6 bases and J 7 bases; nucleotides not matched to a gene: 17. CDR3 sequence (DNA): TGTGCCAGCAGGCAGCGGGGGACCAACCCTTTAGATGAGCAGTACTTC. Translating it yields CASRQRGTNPLDEQYF.

There are many counts of this clonotype. The chain recombines TRBV28 with TRBJ1-3; 8 bases align to TRBD1. The CDR3 has 16 residues. After removal of 5 bases from V and 6 bases from J, the junction contained 12 bases not matched to a gene. Germline CDR1 and CDR2: MDHEN and SYDVKM. CDR3 region: CASSSGQGGLINTIYF. The CDR3 DNA reads TGTGCCAGCAGTAGCGGACAGGGAGGTTTAATAAACACCATATATTTT.

At least ten counts were recorded for this clonotype. The rearrangement joins TRBV5-1 to TRBJ2-1, with TRBD2 matching 7 bases. Losses at the gene ends were 4 bases for V and 0 bases for J; bases not matched to a gene: 10. The CDR3 sequence is 17 residues long. Germline V gene lookup returns CDR1 SGHRS and CDR2 YFSETQ. Written as DNA, the CDR3 is TGCGCCAGCAGCAGGCTCGGGCGGGAGCCCTCCTACAATGAGCAGTTCTTC. Translating gives CASSRLGREPSYNEQFF.

This clonotype appeared many times. The chain is built from TRBV5-1 and TRBJ1-1; D possibly corresponds to TRBD1 (6 bases). V lost 2 bases, J lost 5 bases, and 13 bases lay in between. From germline, CDR1 is SGHRS and CDR2 YFSETQ. CDR3 length equals 14 residues. The CDR3 DNA reads TGCGCCAGCAGCTTTGGGGGGCTAAGGACTGAAGCTTTCTTT. Its translation is CASSFGGLRTEAFF.

This clonotype was recorded many times. The chain uses TRBV10-3 and TRBJ2-1, with TRBD2 matching over 7 bases. CDR1 is ENHRY and CDR2 is SYGVKD in the germline V gene. This CDR3 comprises 14 residues. The V gene end was trimmed by 6 bases and the J gene end by 9 bases; junction bases not matched to a gene: 11. As DNA, the CDR3 is TGTGCCATCAGCAGACAGCAGTGGGAGGGTGAGCAGTTCTTC. As protein: CAISRQQWEGEQFF.

In this sample, this clonotype turned up many times. This sequence joins TRBV12-3 or TRBV12-4 and TRBJ2-7; 8 nucleotides agree with TRBD2. V lost 5 bases to trimming and J lost 2 bases; unmatched junction nucleotides: 8. The CDR3 covers 15 residues. The CDR3 coding sequence is TGTGCCAGCAGTATCCTAGCGGGCCCTACCTACGAGCAGTACTTC. Amino acids: CASSILAGPTYEQYF.

This clonotype has ten or more counts. This chain joins TRBV10-3 and TRBJ1-2, with TRBD1 identical over 7 bases. The CDR3 has 13 amino acids. V was clipped by 4 bases and J by 9 bases; unmatched bases: 8. Germline V lookup: CDR1 ENHRY, CDR2 SYGVKD. CDR3 residues: CAISGPTGISYTF. CDR3 nucleotides: TGTGCCATCAGTGGACCGACAGGGATTAGCTACACCTTC.

This clonotype was seen at least ten times. CDR3 amino acids: CASSFMTSGTDTQYF. CDR3 in DNA: TGCGCCAGCAGCTTCATGACTAGCGGCACAGATACGCAGTATTTT. This sequence joins TRBV5-1 and TRBJ2-3; 8 bases align to TRBD2. Unmatched junction bases numbered 3, after V lost 2 bases and J lost 1 base. The CDR3 has 15 residues. The germline gives CDR1 SGHRS, CDR2 YFSETQ. Full variable domain (missing parts from reference TRBV5-1 and TRBJ2-3): KAGVTQTPRYLIKTRGQQVTLSCSPISGHRSVSWYQQTPGQGLQFLFEYFSETQRNKGNFPGRFSGRQFSNSRSEMNVSTLELGDSALYLCASSFMTSGTDTQYFGPGTRLTVL.

This clonotype was picked up many times. The chain recombines TRBV6-5 with TRBJ2-7; TRBD2 agrees at 7 bases. The CDR3 contains 18 residues. Looked up from germline, CDR1 is MNHEY and CDR2 is SVGAGI. With V trimmed by 2 bases and J by 0 bases, 13 bases remained unmatched. The CDR3 here is CASSYRTLGGGYSYEQYF. CDR3 bases: TGTGCCAGCAGTTACCGGACTTTGGGGGGGGGTTACTCCTACGAGCAGTACTTC.

About this clonotype itself: This likely comes from a read error, as the CDR3 has no conserved phenylalanine or tryptophan at its end. This sequence joins TRBV29-1 and TRBJ1-5; D unclear. Germline CDR1 reads SQVTM; CDR2 reads ANQGSEA. The germline V and J ends were trimmed by 4 bases and 2 bases, with 15 bases remaining between them. This CDR3 is 15 amino acids long. The CDR3 DNA follows: TGCAGCGTTGGGGATGGAGTCCTCGGCAATCAGCCCCAGCATTCT. This gives the protein CSVGDGVLGNQPQHS.

This clonotype showed up many times. V usage is TRBV12-3 or TRBV12-4 and J usage is TRBJ1-5; a possible D gene is TRBD1 (5 bases). The CDR3 contains 15 residues. V lost 3 bases, J lost 4 bases, and 13 bases lay in between. The CDR3 region is CASSLRMGENQPQHF. The CDR3 DNA follows: TGTGCCAGCAGTTTGAGGATGGGGGAGAATCAGCCCCAGCATTTT.

The V call is TRBV5-1, the J call TRBJ2-7; 10 positions agree with TRBD2. V shed 3 bases, J shed 6 bases, and the junction held 6 bases outside the gene matches. Per germline, CDR1 SGHRS and CDR2 YFSETQ. The CDR3 runs to 14 residues. CDR3 in amino acids: CASSSASGRAEQYF. CDR3 nucleotide sequence: TGCGCCAGCAGCTCAGCCAGCGGGAGGGCCGAGCAGTACTTC.

This clonotype showed up many times. CDR3 bases: TGTGCCAGCAGTGAAAACCGGGGAAACAATCAGCCCCAGCATTTT. Translated, it gives CASSENRGNNQPQHF. V and J are TRBV28 and TRBJ1-5, with D uncertain. Trimming shortened V by 5 bases and J by 3 bases, and 14 bases separated the two germline ends. This CDR3 comprises 15 residues. The V gene's germline CDR1 is MDHEN and CDR2 SYDVKM.

This clonotype has a count of ten or more. The V and J genes are TRBV7-2 and TRBJ2-5; D is perhaps TRBD1 (5 bases). Trimming pared 0 bases from V and 7 bases from J, leaving 18 bases between. The CDR3 length is 16 residues. Germline V gene lookup returns CDR1 SGHTA and CDR2 FQGNSA. The CDR3: CASSLAQAGPSGTQYF. In DNA, the CDR3 is TGTGCCAGCAGCTTAGCTCAGGCAGGGCCTTCGGGGACCCAGTACTTC.

Ten or more counts support this clonotype. The chain employs TRBV11-2 and TRBJ1-5; D gene uncertain. CDR3 size: 13 residues. Germline CDR1 and CDR2: SGHAT and FQNNGV. V gave up 3 bases and J gave up 0 bases, with 3 bases separating them. This CDR3 is CASSFDSNQPQHF. CDR3 DNA sequence: TGTGCCAGCAGCTTCGATAGCAATCAGCCCCAGCATTTT.

In its sample, this clonotype was seen many times. V usage is TRBV12-3 or TRBV12-4 and J usage is TRBJ1-1; 8 bases map to TRBD1. The CDR3 covers 15 residues. V was clipped by 5 bases and J by 0 bases; unmatched bases: 5. The CDR3 DNA sequence: TGTGCCAGCAGTCCCGAGGACAGGGTGAACACTGAAGCTTTCTTT. Its translation: CASSPEDRVNTEAFF.

Ten or more counts support this clonotype. The rearrangement links TRBV29-1 to TRBJ2-7; D may be TRBD2 (7 bases). V was pared by 2 bases and J by 5 bases, with 19 bases between. CDR1 is SQVTM and CDR2 is ANQGSEA in the germline V gene. The CDR3 extends over 15 amino acids. The CDR3 nucleotides are TGCAGCGTTGAACATGGGGGGGCAGGTACGCACGAGCAGTACTTC. It codes for CSVEHGGAGTHEQYF.

This clonotype was counted at least ten times. This chain links TRBV5-1 with TRBJ2-1; 8 positions agree with TRBD1. This CDR3 is built from 13 residues. Trimming took 2 bases from V and 7 from J; bases not matched to a gene: 2. Per germline, CDR1 SGHRS and CDR2 YFSETQ. CDR3 in DNA: TGCGCCAGCAGCTTTGGACAGGGAAATGAGCAGTTCTTC. This sequence encodes CASSFGQGNEQFF.

This clonotype was found many times. The chain combines TRBV7-6 with TRBJ1-5; D not certain. The CDR3 is 17 amino acids. The germline V and J ends were trimmed by 3 bases and 0 bases, with 15 bases remaining between them. Germline V lookup: CDR1 SGHVS, CDR2 FNYEAQ. In DNA, the CDR3 is TGTGCCAGCAGCTTTCCCCAGGACTTTAATAGCAATCAGCCCCAGCATTTT. As protein: CASSFPQDFNSNQPQHF.

This clonotype was counted at least ten times. The CDR3 nucleotides read TGCAGTGCCCCGCCTGGAGGAGATAAACTGTTTTTT. This sequence encodes CSAPPGGDKLFF. The gene calls are TRBV20-1 and TRBJ1-4, with D hard to call. Trimming cost V 6 bases and J 11 bases, with 16 bases left between them. Germline loops: CDR1 DFQATT, CDR2 SNEGSKA (reference sequence). CDR3 length equals 12 residues.

This clonotype has ten or more counts. The CDR3 sequence: CATSDNLLREREKVNTGELFF. The CDR3 nucleotides are TGTGCCACCAGTGACAATCTCCTCCGAGAGCGGGAGAAGGTTAACACCGGGGAGCTGTTTTTT. This chain uses TRBV24-1 with TRBJ2-2; 8 bases are a match to TRBD2. CDR1 KGHDR and CDR2 SFDVKD come from the germline V gene. Germline trimming cut 4 bases from V and 2 bases from J; bases unmatched to any gene: 20. The CDR3 extends over 21 amino acids.

This clonotype was detected many times. This rearrangement joins TRBV11-2 to TRBJ1-1; D gene ambiguous. The CDR3 is 15 residues long. Trimming removed 5 bases at V and 0 bases at J, with 13 bases between. In germline, CDR1 is SGHAT, CDR2 FQNNGV. In DNA form, the CDR3 reads TGTGCCAGCAGCCCATTGGCGGCCATGAACACTGAAGCTTTCTTT. This encodes CASSPLAAMNTEAFF. The variable domain in full, with the rest retrieved from reference TRBV11-2 and TRBJ1-1, is EAGVAQSPRYKIIEKRQSVAFWCNPISGHATLYWYQQILGQGPKLLIQFQNNGVVDDSQLPKDRFSAERLKGVDSTLKIQPAKLEDSAVYLCASSPLAAMNTEAFFGQGTRLTVV.

This clonotype was observed at least ten times. The chain couples TRBV20-1 to TRBJ1-1; D gene uncertain. The CDR3 is made up of 11 amino acids. V dropped 3 bases and J dropped 7 bases, with 9 bases sitting between them. CDR1 DFQATT and CDR2 SNEGSKA come from the germline V gene (reference sequence). The CDR3: CSAREAGEAFF. DNA of the CDR3: TGCAGTGCTAGGGAGGCAGGTGAAGCTTTCTTT.

This clonotype appeared many times. The CDR3 sequence is CASSYYRGDHGNSPLHF. DNA of the CDR3: TGTGCCAGCAGTTACTACAGGGGGGATCATGGCAATTCACCCCTCCACTTT. The chain has TRBV27 and TRBJ1-6; 8 bases are shared with TRBD1. Losses at the gene ends were 4 bases for V and 7 bases for J; bases not matched to a gene: 12. Germline CDR1 reads MNHEY; CDR2 reads SMNVEV (reference sequence). This CDR3 is built from 17 residues.

This clonotype was counted many times. The chain employs TRBV19 and TRBJ2-2; 12 nucleotides line up with TRBD2. The CDR3 extends over 15 amino acids. V trimming: 10 bases; J trimming: 1 base; junction bases outside the gene matches: 4. Looked up from germline, CDR1 is LNHDA and CDR2 is SQIVND (reference sequence). DNA for the CDR3: TGTGCCACCTCTAGCGGGAGGGTGAACACCGGGGAGCTGTTTTTT. This encodes CATSSGRVNTGELFF.

The table lists this clonotype with a few counts. V is TRBV20-1 and J is TRBJ1-5; D not certain. CDR1 and CDR2 from the germline V gene are DFQATT and SNEGSKA (reference sequence). Trimming removed 1 base at V and 4 bases at J, with 14 bases between. The CDR3 covers 15 residues. Here the CDR3 reads CSARAEGSLNQPQHF. The CDR3 DNA reads as TGCAGTGCTAGAGCCGAGGGATCGTTAAATCAGCCCCAGCATTTT.

This clonotype was counted many times. The genes are TRBV20-1 and TRBJ2-3, with 11 bases identical to TRBD2. CDR1 and CDR2 from the germline V gene are DFQATT and SNEGSKA (reference sequence). CDR3 size: 16 residues. V dropped 5 bases and J dropped 4; count of bases not matched to a gene: 11. CDR3 DNA sequence: TGCAGTGCTGGACGTCGGGGTAGCGGGGGGGCAGATACGCAGTATTTT. As protein: CSAGRRGSGGADTQYF.

This clonotype was detected many times. This rearrangement joins TRBV6-5 to TRBJ2-1; 8 bases fit TRBD2. J was trimmed by 2 bases and V by 5 bases; bases with no gene match: 2. The CDR3 runs to 14 residues. Looked up from germline, CDR1 is MNHEY and CDR2 is SVGAGI. The chain's CDR3 is CASSRAGAYNEQFF. The CDR3 DNA sequence: TGTGCCAGCAGTCGAGCGGGAGCCTACAATGAGCAGTTCTTC.

This clonotype was detected many times. The chain joins TRBV5-1 to TRBJ2-2, with TRBD2 matching over 9 bases. The CDR3 contains 17 residues. The germline V gene has CDR1 SGHRS and CDR2 YFSETQ. V lost 4 bases, J lost 3 bases, and 10 bases stayed unmatched. This CDR3 is CASSRTLAGDYTGELFF. Written as DNA, the CDR3 is TGCGCCAGCAGCCGAACGTTAGCGGGGGATTACACCGGGGAGCTGTTTTTT.

This clonotype has ten or more counts. This chain joins TRBV6-6 and TRBJ1-3, with 7 bases lining up with TRBD1. V gave up 4 bases and J gave up 7 bases; unmatched junction bases: 13. This CDR3 comprises 16 residues. From germline, CDR1 is MNHNY and CDR2 SVGAGI (reference sequence). CDR3 amino acids: CASSSTTGSSANTIYF. The CDR3 nucleotides are TGTGCCAGCAGTTCCACGACAGGGAGTTCCGCGAACACCATATATTTT.

This clonotype came up many times. This sequence joins TRBV25-1 and TRBJ1-6; TRBD1 aligns across 8 bases. The trim removed 6 bases at V and 10 bases at J, leaving 11 bases unmatched. The length of the CDR3 is 15 residues. CDR1 and CDR2 (germline): MGHDK, SYGVNS. DNA of the CDR3: TGTGCCAGCAGCGTGCAGGGGGCCGTTTCATCACCCCTCCACTTT. Translating gives CASSVQGAVSSPLHF.